This is a list of T cell receptor beta chains from one sample in a study of blood T cell repertoires in COVID-19. Generated by immunoSEQ multiplex PCR, the TCRdb table keeps only in-frame clones and is missing some. This table has roughly 160,000 clones, around 89% appearing once. Source material: peripheral blood. All receptors come from a man in his fifties or sixties who had recovered from COVID-19. CDR3s leave out the opening cysteine and the closing phenylalanine or tryptophan. Part of the rows lack a size; the others show once, few, many or a class for expanded clones.

v_gene: TRBV9; j_gene: TRBJ2-7; abundance: -; CDR3aa: ASSATGASYEQY
v_gene: TRBV6-1; j_gene: TRBJ2-7; abundance: -; CDR3aa: ASSELAGPSSYEQY
v_gene: TRBV28; j_gene: TRBJ2-5; abundance: -; CDR3aa: ASSLGLAQQETQY
v_gene: TRBV28; j_gene: TRBJ1-1; abundance: many; CDR3aa: ASSRDRVTEAF
v_gene: TRBV19; j_gene: TRBJ2-7; abundance: -; CDR3aa: ASTKDRGTYEQY
v_gene: TRBV6-6; j_gene: TRBJ2-1; abundance: -; CDR3aa: ASSFTTGTYNEQF
v_gene: TRBV7-2; j_gene: TRBJ2-3; abundance: few; CDR3aa: ASRSMASGGSRGQY
v_gene: TRBV9; j_gene: TRBJ1-1; abundance: -; CDR3aa: ASSRLSGNTEAF
v_gene: TRBV6-5; j_gene: TRBJ2-3; abundance: -; CDR3aa: ASESPSRRTQY
v_gene: TRBV28; j_gene: TRBJ2-1; abundance: -; CDR3aa: ASSLSAGSSYNEQF
v_gene: TRBV2; j_gene: TRBJ2-7; abundance: -; CDR3aa: ASRQGNEQY
v_gene: TRBV7-2; j_gene: TRBJ1-1; abundance: -; CDR3aa: ASSLAGTGYTEAF
v_gene: TRBV12-3/TRBV12-4; j_gene: TRBJ1-5; abundance: -; CDR3aa: ASQGAAQPQH
v_gene: TRBV18; j_gene: TRBJ1-5; abundance: -; CDR3aa: ASSTGNQPQH
v_gene: TRBV7-2; j_gene: TRBJ2-7; abundance: -; CDR3aa: ASSLGGTSRHEQY
v_gene: TRBV7-2; j_gene: TRBJ1-5; abundance: -; CDR3aa: ASSLIGRGQPQH
v_gene: TRBV13; j_gene: TRBJ2-7; abundance: -; CDR3aa: ASSPEAQGKEYEQY
v_gene: TRBV5-5; j_gene: TRBJ2-4; abundance: -; CDR3aa: ASSLDVSQNIQY
v_gene: TRBV5-4; j_gene: TRBJ2-7; abundance: -; CDR3aa: ASSTSGSSYEQY
v_gene: TRBV10-3; j_gene: TRBJ1-1; abundance: -; CDR3aa: AISDGSSRNTETF
v_gene: TRBV27; j_gene: TRBJ2-7; abundance: -; CDR3aa: ASSFQGGEQY
v_gene: TRBV21-1; j_gene: TRBJ1-5; abundance: -; CDR3aa: ASSKRGRDVYSNQPQH
v_gene: TRBV12-3/TRBV12-4; j_gene: TRBJ2-5; abundance: -; CDR3aa: ASSSDYQETQY
v_gene: TRBV5-1; j_gene: TRBJ2-7; abundance: -; CDR3aa: ASSLEGTRDYEQY
v_gene: TRBV5-8; j_gene: TRBJ2-1; abundance: -; CDR3aa: ASSLAVQGSNEQF
v_gene: TRBV6-2/TRBV6-3; j_gene: TRBJ1-2; abundance: once; CDR3aa: ASSYPGSNYGYT
v_gene: TRBV7-2; j_gene: TRBJ2-7; abundance: -; CDR3aa: ASSLDVGSGQY
v_gene: TRBV12-3/TRBV12-4; j_gene: TRBJ2-7; abundance: -; CDR3aa: ASSLVVPQEQY
v_gene: TRBV5-4; j_gene: TRBJ1-5; abundance: -; CDR3aa: ASSSGTGLNQPQH
v_gene: TRBV28; j_gene: TRBJ2-6; abundance: -; CDR3aa: ASSPLGQGISGANVLT
v_gene: TRBV6-5; j_gene: TRBJ1-3; abundance: -; CDR3aa: ASRPDLGSGNTIY
v_gene: TRBV6-5; j_gene: TRBJ2-7; abundance: -; CDR3aa: ASSRGTGYEQY
v_gene: TRBV6-5; j_gene: TRBJ1-6; abundance: -; CDR3aa: ASRRQGFDSPLH
v_gene: TRBV7-2; j_gene: TRBJ2-1; abundance: -; CDR3aa: ASSLGLADPYNEQF
v_gene: TRBV4-2; j_gene: TRBJ1-4; abundance: -; CDR3aa: ASSLDTDNEKLF
v_gene: TRBV11-2; j_gene: TRBJ2-1; abundance: -; CDR3aa: ASNRQGLNNEQF
v_gene: TRBV19; j_gene: TRBJ1-5; abundance: -; CDR3aa: ASSIGDRGQDQPQH
v_gene: TRBV7-8; j_gene: TRBJ1-5; abundance: -; CDR3aa: ASSLAEGDRVRQPQH
v_gene: TRBV7-2; j_gene: TRBJ1-5; abundance: -; CDR3aa: ASSLAGGGQPQH
v_gene: TRBV6-1; j_gene: TRBJ1-1; abundance: -; CDR3aa: ASSESGTAEAF
v_gene: TRBV7-2; j_gene: TRBJ2-2; abundance: -; CDR3aa: ASSLGGNTGELF
v_gene: TRBV6-6; j_gene: TRBJ2-7; abundance: -; CDR3aa: ASRQQSWGPYEQY
v_gene: TRBV11-2; j_gene: TRBJ1-2; abundance: -; CDR3aa: ASSARGRNGYT
v_gene: TRBV20-1; j_gene: TRBJ1-4; abundance: -; CDR3aa: SAHREKLF
v_gene: TRBV29-1; j_gene: TRBJ2-5; abundance: -; CDR3aa: SVKDRQETQY
v_gene: TRBV4-3; j_gene: TRBJ2-7; abundance: -; CDR3aa: ASSQQRVGEQY
v_gene: TRBV19; j_gene: TRBJ1-5; abundance: -; CDR3aa: ASSPQGMANQPQH
v_gene: TRBV5-1; j_gene: TRBJ1-1; abundance: -; CDR3aa: ASSLAAKTNTEAF
v_gene: TRBV27; j_gene: TRBJ2-3; abundance: -; CDR3aa: ASGSSSGTGSMGSTQY
v_gene: TRBV10-3; j_gene: TRBJ2-1; abundance: -; CDR3aa: AISVAGGNNEQF
v_gene: TRBV6-5; j_gene: TRBJ1-1; abundance: once; CDR3aa: ASKDRGSPNTEAF
v_gene: TRBV7-3; j_gene: TRBJ2-5; abundance: -; CDR3aa: ASSLAGVFEETQY
v_gene: TRBV19; j_gene: TRBJ2-2; abundance: -; CDR3aa: ASSMFGQGNTGELF